This T cell receptor beta chain was captured by sequencing in a study of blood T cells in healthy people across ages. Study-wide points: The donors' CMV status was not determined, possibly confounding changes in expanded clonotypes.

A sample-barcoded 5' primer and a J-beta primer mix were used in a second PCR of roughly 7 to 11 cycles. Using its own MiXCR run on the 5' RACE reads, TCRdb lists one record per CDR3 protein. The sample has about 1.8 million distinct CDR3 sequences, around half seen once. Germline assignment: CDR1 SGHRS and CDR2 YFSETQ. CDR3 length equals 16 residues. V gave up 7 bases and J gave up 3 bases, with 21 bases separating them. A word on this clonotype: The target antigen is unknown.

This receptor was identified in a woman aged 40 to 50 in good health. Sequencing was done on a sample of blood. This chain connects TRBV5-1 to TRBJ2-3, with TRBD2 as a possible D gene (6 bases). The CDR3 reads CASGPLRRGETDTQYF. In DNA, the CDR3 is TGCGCCAGCGGCCCCTTGAGGAGGGGAGAAACAGATACGCAGTATTTT.